What follows are 21 T cell receptor beta chains derived from one specimen sequenced in a study of shared clonotypes between healthy human individuals. CD45RO-negative, CCR7-positively selected cells formed the naive CD8 fraction, excluding terminally differentiated effector memory CD45RA+ cells. Here immunoSEQ multiplex PCR was the method, and the copy in TCRdb shows in-frame clones only, minus some. The sample shows hundreds of thousands of clones, roughly 96% of them seen only once. Sequenced material: naive CD8+ T cells sorted from blood. These receptor sequences come from a woman in her 30s in good health.

This sequence joins TRBV13 and TRBJ2-7, with 9 bases fitting TRBD2. V trimming: 5 bases; J trimming: 10 bases; junction bases outside the gene matches: 21. This CDR3 region has 17 residues. Germline-derived CDR1 and CDR2 are PRHDT and FYEKMQ (reference sequence). CDR3 DNA sequence: TGTGCCAGCAGCCGCCAAGCGGGAGGCCTCACGACACCCCCTCAGTACTTC. This codes for CASSRQAGGLTTPPQYF. Supplemented by reference TRBV13 and TRBJ2-7, the full variable domain reads AAGVIQSPRHLIKEKRETATLKCYPIPRHDTVYWYQQGPGQDPQFLISFYEKMQSDKGSIPDRFSAQQFSDYHSELNMSSLELGDSALYFCASSRQAGGLTTPPQYFGPGTRLTVT.

The genes are TRBV6-5 and TRBJ2-1, with D perhaps TRBD2 (5 bases). The length of the CDR3 is 16 residues. Trimming removed 2 bases at V and 2 bases at J, with 13 bases between. Germline V CDR1 and CDR2: MNHEY, SVGAGI. CDR3 amino acids: CASSYGPLATYNEQFF. The CDR3 DNA follows: TGTGCCAGCAGTTACGGCCCGCTAGCCACCTACAATGAGCAGTTCTTC.

V gene TRBV27 combines with J gene TRBJ2-7; 7 nucleotides match TRBD2. This CDR3 has 16 amino acids. The junction had 14 bases not matched to a gene; V was cut back by 6 bases and J by 3 bases. The germline gives CDR1 MNHEY, CDR2 SMNVEV (reference sequence). The CDR3 bases are TGTGCCAGCAGCTCGCCCTCCTCACTAGCGAGCTACGAGCAGTACTTC. Translation gives CASSSPSSLASYEQYF.

This clone was seen a handful of times. The rearrangement uses TRBV7-2 and TRBJ2-3, with 12 bases aligning to TRBD2. V lost 4 bases to trimming and J lost 1 base; unmatched junction nucleotides: 0. Germline V gene lookup returns CDR1 SGHTA and CDR2 FQGNSA. The CDR3 has 15 residues. The CDR3 region has the DNA TGTGCCAGCAGCTGGACTAGCGGGGGCACAGATACGCAGTATTTT. It yields the protein CASSWTSGGTDTQYF.

This rearrangement joins TRBV4-1 to TRBJ2-1, with 9 bases identical to TRBD1. The CDR3 runs to 14 residues. V shed 6 bases, J shed 7 bases, and the junction held 7 bases outside the gene matches. Germline CDR1 reads MGHRA; CDR2 reads YSYEKL. CDR3 DNA: TGCGCCAGCAGTTCCGGGACAGGGAGGAATGAGCAGTTCTTC. This gives the protein CASSSGTGRNEQFF.

The J gene is TRBJ2-7, the V gene TRBV6-5, with TRBD1 identical over 9 bases. The germline CDR1 and CDR2 sequences are MNHEY and SVGAGI. The trim removed 5 bases at V and 3 bases at J, leaving 5 bases unmatched. The CDR3 spans 14 residues. The CDR3 DNA reads as TGTGCCAGCAGTGGGTTGACAGGGGGCTACGAGCAGTACTTC. This sequence encodes CASSGLTGGYEQYF.

The chain recombines TRBV9 with TRBJ2-1, with 9 nucleotides matching TRBD2. CDR3 length: 15 amino acids. The germline V gene has CDR1 SGDLS and CDR2 YYNGEE. V dropped 3 bases and J dropped 3; count of bases not matched to a gene: 4. For the CDR3, the DNA is TGTGCCAGCAGCGAAAGGACTAGCGTCTACAATGAGCAGTTCTTC. Translation gives CASSERTSVYNEQFF.

This chain connects TRBV9 to TRBJ2-1, with 7 bases lining up with TRBD2. From germline, CDR1 is SGDLS and CDR2 YYNGEE. This CDR3 comprises 13 residues. V gave up 4 bases and J gave up 7 bases; unmatched junction bases: 5. The chain's CDR3 is CASSPILANEQFF. The CDR3 DNA is TGTGCCAGCAGCCCTATACTAGCGAATGAGCAGTTCTTC.

Note on this clone: Other nucleotide sequences in the sample specify the same CDR3. The CDR3 sequence: CASSSTASYEQYF. The CDR3 bases are TGTGCCAGCAGCTCAACAGCGAGCTACGAGCAGTACTTC. This rearrangement joins TRBV7-9 to TRBJ2-7; unclear D gene. Per germline, CDR1 SEHNR and CDR2 FQNEAQ (reference sequence). The length of the CDR3 is 13 residues. V lost 4 bases and J lost 3, with 10 bases in between.

The chain joins TRBV6-1 to TRBJ2-5, with D perhaps assigned TRBD1 or TRBD2 (5 bases each). The germline V and J ends were trimmed by 1 base and 3 bases, with 12 bases remaining between them. Germline CDR1 and CDR2: MNHNS and SASEGT. CDR3 length: 15 amino acids. The CDR3 sequence is CASSEGAGTEETQYF. The CDR3 coding sequence is TGTGCCAGCAGTGAAGGGGCAGGGACCGAAGAGACCCAGTACTTC.

This clone showed up just a few times. The chain uses TRBV4-1 and TRBJ1-2; D gene unclear. The ends were cut back, 2 bases at V and 8 bases at J, with 9 bases in the middle. CDR1 is MGHRA and CDR2 is YSYEKL in the germline V gene. This CDR3 is 12 amino acids long. CDR3 residues: CASSQRGGGYTF. The DNA of the CDR3 is TGCGCCAGCAGCCAACGAGGAGGAGGCTACACCTTC.

The chain carries TRBV28 and TRBJ2-7; possible D gene TRBD1, 6 bases. The CDR3 has 17 residues. Trimming took 3 bases from V and 0 from J, leaving 18 bases between them. Germline V gene sequence: CDR1 MDHEN, CDR2 SYDVKM. DNA of the CDR3: TGTGCCAGCAGTTTTTCACTCGGACAGTCAAGCTCCTACGAGCAGTACTTC. Translation gives CASSFSLGQSSSYEQYF.

The gene calls are TRBV5-6 and TRBJ2-5; 16 bases line up with TRBD2. The CDR3 contains 19 residues. The V gene end was trimmed by 1 base and the J gene end by 2 bases; junction bases not matched to a gene: 8. In germline, CDR1 is SGHDT, CDR2 YYEEEE. CDR3 in amino acids: CASSLTGTSGRGQQETQYF. DNA for the CDR3: TGTGCCAGCAGCTTGACCGGGACTAGCGGGAGGGGTCAACAAGAGACCCAGTACTTC.

V and J are TRBV7-8 and TRBJ2-1; TRBD2 matches 7 bases. The CDR3 spans 15 residues. Germline CDR1 is SGHVS and CDR2 is FQNEAQ. The V segment lost 6 bases and the J segment 8 bases; nucleotides outside the gene matches: 13. The CDR3 loop is CASRIAWTSQDEQFF. The CDR3 DNA sequence: TGTGCCAGCAGGATCGCCTGGACTAGTCAGGATGAGCAGTTCTTC.

The gene calls are TRBV13 and TRBJ2-5; 7 bases match TRBD1. The CDR3 runs to 16 residues. Looked up from germline, CDR1 is PRHDT and CDR2 is FYEKMQ (reference sequence). The V segment lost 4 bases and the J segment 3 bases; nucleotides outside the gene matches: 11. The CDR3 reads CASSSYRTGGEETQYF. In DNA form, the CDR3 reads TGTGCCAGCAGCTCCTACCGGACAGGAGGCGAAGAGACCCAGTACTTC.

The J gene is TRBJ2-5, the V gene TRBV19, with 7 bases lining up with TRBD1. The V gene's germline CDR1 is LNHDA and CDR2 SQIVND (reference sequence). The CDR3 runs to 17 residues. The V gene end was trimmed by 3 bases and the J gene end by 2 bases; junction bases not matched to a gene: 12. The CDR3 DNA sequence: TGTGCCAGTAGTATGTTCCTGAGCAGGGGGTTTCAAGAGACCCAGTACTTC. Translation: CASSMFLSRGFQETQYF.

V gene TRBV28 combines with J gene TRBJ2-7; perhaps TRBD2 as D (5 bases). V was pared by 7 bases and J by 6 bases, with 19 bases between. This CDR3 contains 14 residues. Germline V gene lookup returns CDR1 MDHEN and CDR2 SYDVKM. CDR3 bases: TGTGCCAGCAACCCCACAAGAGGGAGCAGCGAGCAGTACTTC. Protein sequence: CASNPTRGSSEQYF.

The gene calls are TRBV6-6 and TRBJ1-4, with D unclear. V gave up 0 bases and J gave up 3 bases, with 11 bases separating them. This CDR3 contains 16 residues. Germline V gene data show CDR1 as MNHNY and CDR2 as SVGAGI (reference sequence). The CDR3: CASSYSIWVPNEKLFF. CDR3 DNA: TGTGCCAGCAGTTACTCGATCTGGGTCCCTAATGAAAAACTGTTTTTT.

As to this clone: Other DNA sequences in this sample translate to the same CDR3. The chain carries TRBV13 and TRBJ2-1; 10 nucleotides align to TRBD2. This CDR3 region has 16 residues. The germline gives CDR1 PRHDT, CDR2 FYEKMQ (reference sequence). With 1 base clipped from V and 0 bases from J, the junction kept 0 bases outside the gene matches. CDR3 sequence reads: CASSLVAGGSYNEQFF. The DNA for the CDR3 is TGTGCCAGCAGCTTAGTAGCGGGAGGCTCCTACAATGAGCAGTTCTTC. Looking up the rest from reference TRBV13 and TRBJ2-1 gives the full variable domain: AAGVIQSPRHLIKEKRETATLKCYPIPRHDTVYWYQQGPGQDPQFLISFYEKMQSDKGSIPDRFSAQQFSDYHSELNMSSLELGDSALYFCASSLVAGGSYNEQFFGPGTRLTVL.

The chain recombines TRBV13 with TRBJ2-7, with a tentative D call TRBD1 (6 bases). The V gene's germline CDR1 is PRHDT and CDR2 FYEKMQ (reference sequence). The CDR3 has 15 residues. V was pared by 5 bases and J by 6 bases, with 20 bases between. The CDR3 sequence: CASSPQGTRSSEQYF. The DNA of the CDR3 is TGTGCCAGCAGCCCACAGGGCACCCGAAGCAGCGAGCAGTACTTC.

V is TRBV7-9 and J is TRBJ2-7; D call uncertain. In germline, CDR1 is SEHNR, CDR2 FQNEAQ (reference sequence). The CDR3 is 15 residues long. V gave up 2 bases and J gave up 2 bases, with 13 bases separating them. The CDR3 protein is CASSLSGGQTYEQYF. CDR3 bases: TGTGCCAGCAGCTTAAGTGGTGGGCAAACCTACGAGCAGTACTTC.